The next 25 T cell receptor beta chains were all read from a single sample in a study of identical twins. TCRdb re-called the 5' RACE reads through MiXCR, storing one row per CDR3 protein. The sample shows about 700,000 distinct CDR3 sequences, 8% to 9% of them seen only once. These same data were also listed under a study on yellow fever vaccine responses in identical twins.

Sequenced: PBMCs. The receptors here all came from a woman in her late teens or twenties in good health.

This chain connects TRBV6-4 to TRBJ2-3; 8 bases fit TRBD2. Germline CDR1 is MRHNA and CDR2 is SNTAGT. Germline trimming cut 8 bases from V and 3 bases from J; bases unmatched to any gene: 10. The CDR3 has 15 residues. CDR3 protein: CASSRTSGHTDTQYF. CDR3 DNA: TGTGCCAGCTCTCGTACTAGCGGACATACAGATACGCAGTATTTT.

DNA of the CDR3: TGTGCCAGCAGCCCCAAGTCAGGGGAGGGATATGGCTACACCTTC. It specifies CASSPKSGEGYGYTF. The chain recombines TRBV7-8 with TRBJ1-2; tentative D call: TRBD1 (6 bases). V was shortened by 5 bases and J by 5 bases, with 18 bases between the two germline ends. The CDR3 extends over 15 amino acids. Germline assignment: CDR1 SGHVS and CDR2 FQNEAQ.

This clonotype was observed a few times. The chain uses TRBV6-2 or TRBV6-3 and TRBJ2-2; D possibly corresponds to TRBD2 (5 bases). Trimming took 7 bases from V and 0 from J, leaving 12 bases between them. Germline CDR1 and CDR2: MNHEY and SVGEGT. This CDR3 is built from 15 residues. In nucleotides, the CDR3 is TGTGCCAGCATGGGTATCGGGACGAACACCGGGGAGCTGTTTTTT. This encodes CASMGIGTNTGELFF.

This clonotype occurred a few times. This chain links TRBV20-1 with TRBJ2-1, with 14 nucleotides matching TRBD2. J lost 4 bases, V lost 0 bases, and 14 bases had no gene match. In germline, CDR1 is DFQATT, CDR2 SNEGSKA (reference sequence). This CDR3 has 20 amino acids. This chain's CDR3 is CSARDLSGTSGGGGYNEQFF. The CDR3 DNA follows: TGCAGTGCTAGAGATCTCTCGGGGACTAGCGGGGGCGGGGGGTACAATGAGCAGTTCTTC.

J is TRBJ1-3 and V is TRBV11-2, with unresolved D. The length of the CDR3 is 14 residues. Germline V gives CDR1 SGHAT, CDR2 FQNNGV. Trimming left V 6 bases short and J 0 bases short, with 9 bases between. The CDR3 DNA follows: TGTGCCAGCAGACAGTTAGTCTCTGGAAACACCATATATTTT. Protein: CASRQLVSGNTIYF.

This clonotype occurred many times. J is TRBJ2-1 and V is TRBV5-1; D is undetermined. Germline V gives CDR1 SGHRS, CDR2 YFSETQ. The CDR3 has 13 amino acids. Trimming removed 3 bases from V and 9 bases from J, with 13 bases in between. CDR3 protein: CASSYPALVEQFF. CDR3 sequence (DNA): TGCGCCAGCAGCTATCCGGCCCTTGTTGAGCAGTTCTTC.

This chain links TRBV12-3 or TRBV12-4 with TRBJ2-5; D not certain. V gave up 7 bases and J gave up 4 bases, with 10 bases separating them. The CDR3 is 12 amino acids. The CDR3 region has the DNA TGTGCCAGCACTCTGTGGGGAGAGACCCAGTACTTC. It codes for CASTLWGETQYF.

This clonotype was recorded a few times. The V and J genes are TRBV27 and TRBJ2-7, with 7 nucleotides matching TRBD1. Germline values: CDR1 MNHEY, CDR2 SMNVEV (reference sequence). The length of the CDR3 is 14 residues. Unmatched junction bases numbered 6, after V lost 5 bases and J lost 2 bases. CDR3 residues: CASSTQGFPYEQYF. Written as DNA, the CDR3 is TGTGCCAGCAGTACACAGGGGTTCCCCTACGAGCAGTACTTC.

This clonotype was seen ten or more times. The J gene is TRBJ2-1, the V gene TRBV27; D not resolved. Germline CDR1 MNHEY, CDR2 SMNVEV (reference sequence). Between the trimmed V and J ends, which lost 6 bases and 2 bases, there was a span of 11 bases. This CDR3 has 14 residues. The CDR3: CASSGLGPYNEQFF. The CDR3 DNA sequence: TGTGCCAGCAGCGGCTTGGGCCCCTACAATGAGCAGTTCTTC.

The chain recombines TRBV6-6 with TRBJ2-7, with a weak D call TRBD2 (5 bases). Deletions cut 2 bases from V and 5 bases from J, with 10 bases between. CDR1 is MNHNY and CDR2 is SVGAGI in the germline V gene (reference sequence). This CDR3 is built from 13 residues. The CDR3 sequence: CASSYEGRDEQYF. The CDR3 coding sequence is TGTGCCAGCAGTTACGAGGGCCGGGACGAGCAGTACTTC.

The chain uses TRBV4-3 and TRBJ2-1, with 8 bases fitting TRBD1. CDR3 size: 15 residues. J lost 1 base, V lost 3 bases, and 2 bases had no gene match. The germline V gene encodes CDR1 LGHNA and CDR2 YSLEER. The CDR3, as DNA: TGCGCCAGCAGCCAGACAGGGGATTCCTACAATGAGCAGTTCTTC. This encodes CASSQTGDSYNEQFF.

This clonotype was observed at least ten times. The chain joins TRBV5-1 to TRBJ1-2; D unclear. Looked up from germline, CDR1 is SGHRS and CDR2 is YFSETQ. V dropped 4 bases and J dropped 0 bases, with 10 bases sitting between them. CDR3 length equals 14 residues. The CDR3 region has the DNA TGCGCCAGCAGCCCCCCCACCGCTAACTATGGCTACACCTTC. It encodes CASSPPTANYGYTF.

This clonotype was recorded many times. This chain connects TRBV5-1 to TRBJ2-7; 10 bases align to TRBD2. The CDR3 runs 17 residues. Germline CDR1 and CDR2: SGHRS and YFSETQ. Losses at the gene ends were 0 bases for V and 3 bases for J; bases not matched to a gene: 9. CDR3 region: CASSLVSSGSSYYEQYF. Here the CDR3 DNA reads TGCGCCAGCAGCTTGGTATCTAGCGGGAGTTCGTACTACGAGCAGTACTTC.

The rearrangement links TRBV5-1 to TRBJ2-1, with D perhaps TRBD1 (6 bases). Germline-derived CDR1 and CDR2 are SGHRS and YFSETQ. CDR3 length: 15 amino acids. V shed 2 bases and J shed 5 bases, with 14 bases lying between them. Written as DNA, the CDR3 is TGCGCCAGCAGCTTAGGCAGGGGTTTGGACAATGAGCAGTTCTTC. Its translation: CASSLGRGLDNEQFF.

The gene calls are TRBV7-8 and TRBJ1-5; D unclear. V shed 0 bases and J shed 6 bases, with 6 bases lying between them. CDR1 SGHVS and CDR2 FQNEAQ come from the germline V gene. CDR3 length: 13 amino acids. The CDR3 bases are TGTGCCAGCAGCTTAGCGCAGCTTCAGCCCCAGCATTTT. This encodes CASSLAQLQPQHF.

This clonotype was seen many times. The CDR3 is CASSLGQGRDTQYF. Written as DNA, the CDR3 is TGTGCCAGCAGTCTGGGACAGGGGAGAGATACGCAGTATTTT. This chain connects TRBV12-3 or TRBV12-4 to TRBJ2-3, with TRBD1 identical over 10 bases. This CDR3 spans 14 amino acids. V was pared by 5 bases and J by 5 bases, with 4 bases of the junction left unmatched.

Ten or more counts support this clonotype. This chain joins TRBV9 and TRBJ2-1; 8 positions match TRBD2. The trim removed 7 bases at V and 8 bases at J, leaving 11 bases unmatched. Germline CDR1 SGDLS, CDR2 YYNGEE. This CDR3 region has 14 residues. The CDR3 region is CASALSGTSYEQFF. As DNA, the CDR3 is TGTGCCAGCGCACTTTCCGGGACTAGTTATGAGCAGTTCTTC. The complete variable domain, with remaining parts taken from reference TRBV9 and TRBJ2-1, reads DSGVTQTPKHLITATGQRVTLRCSPRSGDLSVYWYQQSLDQGLQFLIQYYNGEERAKGNILERFSAQQFPDLHSELNLSSLELGDSALYFCASALSGTSYEQFFGPGTRLTVL.

This clonotype was detected only a few times. The CDR3 loop is CASSYLGTGEEQYF. The CDR3 region has the DNA TGTGCCAGCAGTTATCTCGGGACAGGGGAAGAGCAGTACTTC. J is TRBJ2-7 and V is TRBV6-5; 10 nucleotides match TRBD1. The V gene end was trimmed by 3 bases and the J gene end by 7 bases; junction bases not matched to a gene: 6. CDR1 and CDR2 (germline): MNHEY, SVGAGI. The length of the CDR3 is 14 residues.

This clonotype has a count of ten or more. The gene calls are TRBV3-1 and TRBJ2-6, with unresolved D. The CDR3 has 12 amino acids. CDR1 LGHDT and CDR2 YNNKEL come from the germline V gene (reference sequence). The ends were cut back, 4 bases at V and 12 bases at J, with 10 bases in the middle. CDR3 amino acids: CASSPGASVLTF. DNA for the CDR3: TGTGCCAGCAGCCCCGGTGCTAGCGTCCTGACTTTC.

The chain recombines TRBV12-3 or TRBV12-4 with TRBJ1-2; D remains unclear. V lost 4 bases and J lost 4, with 10 bases in between. The CDR3 contains 13 residues. The CDR3 protein is CASSSTPVYGYTF. CDR3 coding DNA: TGTGCCAGCAGTTCCACCCCGGTCTATGGCTACACCTTC.

This clonotype turned up a few times. The chain links TRBV5-1 to TRBJ2-7; perhaps TRBD2 as D (6 bases). With 4 bases removed from V and 3 bases from J, the gap between germline ends came to 17 bases. Germline lookup yields CDR1 SGHRS and CDR2 YFSETQ. This CDR3 has 15 amino acids. The CDR3 sequence is CASSPGTPQLYEQYF. Here the CDR3 DNA reads TGCGCCAGCAGCCCTGGGACTCCCCAACTCTACGAGCAGTACTTC. Complete variable domain (other parts from reference TRBV5-1 and TRBJ2-7): KAGVTQTPRYLIKTRGQQVTLSCSPISGHRSVSWYQQTPGQGLQFLFEYFSETQRNKGNFPGRFSGRQFSNSRSEMNVSTLELGDSALYLCASSPGTPQLYEQYFGPGTRLTVT.

This clonotype was counted only a few times. CDR3 sequence reads: CASSEVGGSSYNEQFF. Written as DNA, the CDR3 is TGCGCCAGCAGCGAGGTTGGCGGGAGCTCCTACAATGAGCAGTTCTTC. V usage is TRBV4-3 and J usage is TRBJ2-1, with 7 bases matching TRBD2. Germline CDR1 and CDR2: LGHNA and YSLEER. Losses at the gene ends were 5 bases for V and 0 bases for J; bases not matched to a gene: 7. This CDR3 is built from 16 residues.

This clonotype appeared many times. The chain joins TRBV6-5 to TRBJ2-1; no firm D call. The V gene's germline CDR1 is MNHEY and CDR2 SVGAGI. V dropped 6 bases and J dropped 5 bases, with 5 bases sitting between them. The CDR3 totals 11 residues. The CDR3 DNA follows: TGTGCCAGCAGGAAAAACAATGAGCAGTTCTTC. This codes for CASRKNNEQFF.

This clonotype appeared many times. This chain uses TRBV20-1 with TRBJ2-7; 14 bases line up with TRBD2. From germline, CDR1 is DFQATT and CDR2 SNEGSKA (reference sequence). The J segment lost 3 bases and the V segment lost 3 bases, leaving 10 bases of the junction unmatched. CDR3 size: 17 residues. This CDR3 reads CSARGTSGSPPYYEQYF. CDR3 coding DNA: TGCAGTGCTAGGGGGACTAGCGGGAGCCCCCCGTACTACGAGCAGTACTTC.

This clonotype was counted a few times. This sequence joins TRBV19 and TRBJ2-2; 9 nucleotides match TRBD2. CDR1 is LNHDA, CDR2 SQIVND, per germline (reference sequence). V lost 2 bases, J lost 5 bases, and 0 bases stayed unmatched. The CDR3 contains 14 residues. CDR3 loop: CASSILAGTGELFF. The CDR3 DNA is TGTGCCAGTAGTATACTAGCGGGGACCGGGGAGCTGTTTTTT. The full variable domain, in which reference TRBV19 and TRBJ2-2 provide the parts outside the CDR3, is DGGITQSPKYLFRKEGQNVTLSCEQNLNHDAMYWYRQDPGQGLRLIYYSQIVNDFQKGDIAEGYSVSREKKESFPLTVTSAQKNPTAFYLCASSILAGTGELFFGEGSRLTVL.